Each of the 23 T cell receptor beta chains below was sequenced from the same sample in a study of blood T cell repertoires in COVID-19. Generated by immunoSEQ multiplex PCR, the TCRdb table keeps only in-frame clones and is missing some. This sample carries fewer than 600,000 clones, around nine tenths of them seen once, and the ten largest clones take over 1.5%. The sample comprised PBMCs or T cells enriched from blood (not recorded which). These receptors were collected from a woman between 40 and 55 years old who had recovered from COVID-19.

The CDR3: CAWTRRGVTEAFF. The CDR3 coding sequence is TGTGCCTGGACCCGGCGGGGGGTGACTGAAGCTTTCTTT. This chain connects TRBV30 to TRBJ1-1; possible D gene TRBD1, 5 bases. Germline assignment: CDR1 GTSNPN and CDR2 SVGIG (reference sequence). Trimming stripped 4 bases from V and 5 bases from J, with 14 bases between. The CDR3 is made up of 13 amino acids.

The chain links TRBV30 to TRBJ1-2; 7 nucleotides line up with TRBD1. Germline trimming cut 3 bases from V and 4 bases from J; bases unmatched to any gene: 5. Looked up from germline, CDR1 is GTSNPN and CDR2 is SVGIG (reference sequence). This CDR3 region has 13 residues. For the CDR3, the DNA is TGTGCCTGGAGCAGGGGGGCTGGCTATGGCTACACCTTC. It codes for CAWSRGAGYGYTF.

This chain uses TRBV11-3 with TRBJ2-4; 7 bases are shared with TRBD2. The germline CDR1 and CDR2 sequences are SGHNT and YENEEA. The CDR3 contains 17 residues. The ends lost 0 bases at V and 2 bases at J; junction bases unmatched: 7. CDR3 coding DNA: TGTGCCAGCAGCTTAGATTCCCCAGCGGGAACCAAAAACATTCAGTACTTC. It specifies CASSLDSPAGTKNIQYF.

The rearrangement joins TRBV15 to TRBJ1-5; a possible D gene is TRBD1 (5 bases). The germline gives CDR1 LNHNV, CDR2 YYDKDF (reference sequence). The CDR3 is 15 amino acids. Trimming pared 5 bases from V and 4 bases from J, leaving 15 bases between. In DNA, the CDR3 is TGTGCCACCAGCGTCTCTGGGGCAGTGAATCAGCCCCAGCATTTT. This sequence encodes CATSVSGAVNQPQHF.

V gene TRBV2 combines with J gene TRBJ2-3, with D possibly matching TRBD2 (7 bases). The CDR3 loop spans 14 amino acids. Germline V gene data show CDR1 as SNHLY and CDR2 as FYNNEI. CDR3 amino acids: CAAKVGGPTDTQYF. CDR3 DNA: TGTGCAGCGAAGGTGGGGGGGCCCACAGATACGCAGTATTTT.

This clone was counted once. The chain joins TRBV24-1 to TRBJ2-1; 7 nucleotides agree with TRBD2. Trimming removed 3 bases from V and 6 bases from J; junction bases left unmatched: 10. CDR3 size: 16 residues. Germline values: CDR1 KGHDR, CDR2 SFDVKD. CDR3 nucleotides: TGTGCCACCAGTGATACCAGCGGGGCGTTCCCCAATGAGCAGTTCTTC. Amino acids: CATSDTSGAFPNEQFF.

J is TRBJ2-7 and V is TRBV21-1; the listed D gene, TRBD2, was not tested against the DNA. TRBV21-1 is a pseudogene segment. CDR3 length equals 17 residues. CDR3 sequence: CASTRRLAGVGRDEQYF. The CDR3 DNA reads TGTGCCAGCACCCGACGACTAGCGGGAGTGGGGAGGGACGAGCAGTACTTC.

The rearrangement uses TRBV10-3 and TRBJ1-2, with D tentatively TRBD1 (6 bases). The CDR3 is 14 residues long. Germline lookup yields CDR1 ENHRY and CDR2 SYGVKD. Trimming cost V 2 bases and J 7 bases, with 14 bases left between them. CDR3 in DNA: TGTGCCATCAGTGAGAACAGGGATTCGCTTGGCTACACCTTC. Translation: CAISENRDSLGYTF.

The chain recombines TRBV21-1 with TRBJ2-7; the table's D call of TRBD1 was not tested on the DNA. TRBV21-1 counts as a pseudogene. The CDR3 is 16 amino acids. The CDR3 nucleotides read TGTGCCAGCAGCACCTGGGACAGGGATCGCTCCTACGAGCAGTACTTC. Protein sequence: CASSTWDRDRSYEQYF.

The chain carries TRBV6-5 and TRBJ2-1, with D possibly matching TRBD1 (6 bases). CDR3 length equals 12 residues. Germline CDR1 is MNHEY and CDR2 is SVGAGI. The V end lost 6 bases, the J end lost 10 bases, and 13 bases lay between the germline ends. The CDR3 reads CASRQTGDEQFF. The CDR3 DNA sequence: TGTGCCAGCAGGCAGACAGGCGACGAGCAGTTCTTC.

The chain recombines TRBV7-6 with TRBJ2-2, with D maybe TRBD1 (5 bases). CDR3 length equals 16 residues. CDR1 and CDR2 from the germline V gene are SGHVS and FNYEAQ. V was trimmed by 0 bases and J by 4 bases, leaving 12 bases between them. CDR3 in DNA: TGTGCCAGCAGCTTAGCTTCAGGGCCGGTCACCGGGGAGCTGTTTTTT. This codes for CASSLASGPVTGELFF.

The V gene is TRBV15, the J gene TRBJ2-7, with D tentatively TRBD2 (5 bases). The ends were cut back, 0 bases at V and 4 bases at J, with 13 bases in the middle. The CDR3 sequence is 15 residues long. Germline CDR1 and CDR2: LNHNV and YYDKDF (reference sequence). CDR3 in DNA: TGTGCCACCAGCAGAGACCCGGGGTATGAGTACGAGCAGTACTTC. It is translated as CATSRDPGYEYEQYF.

CDR3 nucleotide sequence: TGTGCCAGCAGCTTGGGAGCGGGAGTTCACGACGAGCAGTACTTC. This gives the protein CASSLGAGVHDEQYF. The rearrangement links TRBV5-6 to TRBJ2-7; 8 nucleotides line up with TRBD2. The V gene's germline CDR1 is SGHDT and CDR2 YYEEEE. V trimming: 0 bases; J trimming: 5 bases; junction bases outside the gene matches: 7. The CDR3 loop spans 15 amino acids.

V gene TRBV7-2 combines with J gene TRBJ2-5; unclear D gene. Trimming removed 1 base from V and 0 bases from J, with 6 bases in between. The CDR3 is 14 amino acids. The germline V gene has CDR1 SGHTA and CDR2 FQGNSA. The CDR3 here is CASSLDSNQETQYF. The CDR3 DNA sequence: TGTGCCAGCAGCTTAGATTCCAACCAAGAGACCCAGTACTTC.

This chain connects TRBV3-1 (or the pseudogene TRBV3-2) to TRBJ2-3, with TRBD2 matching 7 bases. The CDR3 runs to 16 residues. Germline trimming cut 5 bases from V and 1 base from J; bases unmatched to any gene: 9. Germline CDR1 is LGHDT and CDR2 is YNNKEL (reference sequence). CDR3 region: CASSAGRAGRTDTQYF. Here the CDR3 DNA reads TGTGCCAGCAGCGCCGGACGAGCGGGACGCACAGATACGCAGTATTTT.

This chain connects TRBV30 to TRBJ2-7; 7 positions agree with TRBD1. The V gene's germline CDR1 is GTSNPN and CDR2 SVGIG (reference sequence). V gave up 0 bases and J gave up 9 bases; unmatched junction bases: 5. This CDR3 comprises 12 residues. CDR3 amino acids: CAWSVRDRRQYF. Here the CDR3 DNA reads TGTGCCTGGAGTGTACGGGACAGAAGGCAGTACTTC.

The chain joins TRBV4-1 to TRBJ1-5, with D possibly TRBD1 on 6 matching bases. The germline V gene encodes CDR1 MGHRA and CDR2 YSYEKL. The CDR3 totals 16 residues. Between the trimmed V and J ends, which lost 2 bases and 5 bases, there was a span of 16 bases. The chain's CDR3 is CASSQWDIGSYQPQHF. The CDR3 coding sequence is TGCGCCAGCAGCCAATGGGACATAGGTAGTTATCAGCCCCAGCATTTT.

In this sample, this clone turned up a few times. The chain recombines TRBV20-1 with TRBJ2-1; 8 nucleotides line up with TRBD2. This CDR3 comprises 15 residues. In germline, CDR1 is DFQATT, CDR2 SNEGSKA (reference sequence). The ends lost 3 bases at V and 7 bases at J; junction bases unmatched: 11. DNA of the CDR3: TGCAGTGCTAGTTCCCCCCGGGAGGGCTGGAATGAGCAGTTCTTC. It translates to CSASSPREGWNEQFF.

CDR3 sequence: CASSSSHSGREETQYF. The DNA for the CDR3 is TGTGCCAGCAGCTCCTCTCACAGCGGCCGGGAAGAGACCCAGTACTTC. The gene calls are TRBV2 and TRBJ2-5, with D possibly being TRBD2 (5 bases). With 6 bases removed from V and 3 bases from J, the gap between germline ends came to 20 bases. CDR3 length: 16 amino acids. Germline V CDR1 and CDR2: SNHLY, FYNNEI.

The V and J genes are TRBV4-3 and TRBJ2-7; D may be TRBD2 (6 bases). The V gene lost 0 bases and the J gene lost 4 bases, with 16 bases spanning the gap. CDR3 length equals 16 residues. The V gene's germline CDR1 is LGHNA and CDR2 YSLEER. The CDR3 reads CASSQDRRGVGYEQYF. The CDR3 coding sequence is TGCGCCAGCAGCCAAGATCGGCGCGGGGTAGGGTACGAGCAGTACTTC.

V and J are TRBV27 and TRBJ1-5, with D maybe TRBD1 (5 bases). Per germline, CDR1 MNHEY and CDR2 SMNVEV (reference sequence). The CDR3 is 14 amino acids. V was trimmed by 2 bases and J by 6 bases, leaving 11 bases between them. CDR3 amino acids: CASSLGRGGQPQHF. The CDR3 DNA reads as TGTGCCAGCAGTTTAGGCCGGGGGGGTCAGCCCCAGCATTTT.

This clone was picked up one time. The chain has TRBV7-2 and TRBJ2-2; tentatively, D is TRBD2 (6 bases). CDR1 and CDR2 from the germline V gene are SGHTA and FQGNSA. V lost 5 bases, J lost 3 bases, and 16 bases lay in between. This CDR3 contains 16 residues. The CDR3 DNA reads TGTGCCAGCAGCCCCCAAGAGGGACTTTACACCGGGGAGCTGTTTTTT. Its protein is CASSPQEGLYTGELFF.

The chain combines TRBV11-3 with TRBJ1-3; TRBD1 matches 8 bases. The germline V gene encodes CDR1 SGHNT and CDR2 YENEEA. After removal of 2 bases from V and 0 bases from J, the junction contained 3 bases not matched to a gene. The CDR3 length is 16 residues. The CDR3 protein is CASSLRDRNSGNTIYF. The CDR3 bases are TGTGCCAGCAGCTTAAGGGACAGGAACTCTGGAAACACCATATATTTT.